A single sample gave rise to the 9 T cell receptor beta chains below, sequenced in a study of shared clonotypes between healthy human individuals. Libraries were prepared by immunoSEQ multiplex PCR; TCRdb keeps only in-frame clonotypes and omits some of them. This repertoire shows about 460,000 clones, roughly three quarters found once; its top ten account for around 12%. Sequencing was performed on PBMCs. The receptor set was obtained from a middle-aged woman in good health. Some clones in this sample may be carry-over from other donors' samples.

The genes are TRBV5-1 and TRBJ1-1, with 8 nucleotides matching TRBD1. CDR1 and CDR2 (germline): SGHRS, YFSETQ. J was trimmed by 5 bases and V by 3 bases; bases with no gene match: 6. The CDR3 spans 14 residues. DNA of the CDR3: TGCGCCAGCAGCTCCCAGGGGGCGCGAACTGAAGCTTTCTTT. Translated, it gives CASSSQGARTEAFF.

V and J are TRBV5-5 and TRBJ1-4, with a possible D match to TRBD1 (5 bases). The CDR3 runs to 15 residues. Between the trimmed V and J ends, which lost 0 bases and 4 bases, there was a span of 10 bases. The germline gives CDR1 SGHKS, CDR2 YYEKEE (reference sequence). This chain's CDR3 is CASSLVVGDNEKLFF. CDR3 DNA sequence: TGTGCCAGCAGCTTGGTGGTGGGGGATAATGAAAAACTGTTTTTT.

The rearrangement uses TRBV19 and TRBJ1-5; no clear D. The CDR3 spans 15 residues. The V end was cut by 0 bases, the J end by 5 bases, with 11 bases between. CDR1 is LNHDA and CDR2 is SQIVND in the germline V gene (reference sequence). The CDR3 protein is CASSIEIRGYQPQHF. The CDR3 region has the DNA TGTGCCAGTAGTATAGAAATACGGGGATATCAGCCCCAGCATTTT.

This clone was seen only once. This specimen includes other DNA sequences encoding the same CDR3. The rearrangement uses TRBV5-5 and TRBJ2-7; no firm D call. With 4 bases removed from V and 0 bases from J, the gap between germline ends came to 5 bases. Per the germline V gene, CDR1 is SGHKS and CDR2 is YYEKEE (reference sequence). This CDR3 comprises 12 residues. CDR3 coding DNA: TGTGCCAGCAGCCCAAGCTCCTACGAGCAGTACTTC. Its protein is CASSPSSYEQYF. The whole variable domain, filled in from reference TRBV5-5 and TRBJ2-7, reads DAGVTQSPTHLIKTRGQQVTLRCSPISGHKSVSWYQQVLGQGPQFIFQYYEKEERGRGNFPDRFSARQFPNYSSELNVNALLLGDSALYLCASSPSSYEQYFGPGTRLTVT.

Many counts were recorded for this clone. The chain links TRBV9 to TRBJ2-4, with a weak D call TRBD1 (5 bases). Trimming took off 4 bases at V and 6 bases at J, with 32 bases between the two ends. Germline CDR1 and CDR2: SGDLS and YYNGEE. CDR3 length: 20 residues. CDR3 bases: TGTGCCAGCAGCAAAGGCAAGCAAGGGGATACTCTCCCTGTACGAAACATTCAGTACTTC. Translated, it gives CASSKGKQGDTLPVRNIQYF.

With regard to this clone: This probably arose from a read error, given a far larger clone one base away. The genes are TRBV7-9 and TRBJ2-7, with D hard to call. Gene TRBJ2-1 matches the end of the DNA better, so the J call may be wrong. Germline V gene lookup returns CDR1 SEHNR and CDR2 FQNEAQ (reference sequence). CDR3 length equals 13 residues. The CDR3 region has the DNA TGTGCCAGCGGTCCGCCAGTAGAGGATGAGCAGTTCTTC. Amino acid sequence: CASGPPVEDEQFF.

This chain joins TRBV15 and TRBJ2-4; D gene unclear. The CDR3 extends over 13 amino acids. The ends were cut back, 1 base at V and 6 bases at J, with 7 bases in the middle. Germline lookup yields CDR1 LNHNV and CDR2 YYDKDF (reference sequence). CDR3 bases: TGTGCCACCAGCAGAGGGACGACAAACATTCAGTACTTC. As protein: CATSRGTTNIQYF.

The rearrangement links TRBV30 to TRBJ2-1; 11 positions match TRBD2. This CDR3 is 14 amino acids long. The germline V gene encodes CDR1 GTSNPN and CDR2 SVGIG (reference sequence). V lost 4 bases and J lost 15; bases outside the gene matches: 14. The DNA of the CDR3 is TGTGCCTGGACCCCCCCCCTAGCGGGAGGTCATCCGTTCTTC. Its translation is CAWTPPLAGGHPFF.

The CDR3 sequence is CSVEEKSTDTQYF. In DNA form, the CDR3 reads TGCAGCGTTGAAGAGAAGTCCACAGATACGCAGTATTTT. The chain combines TRBV29-1 with TRBJ2-3, with no clear D. Trimming stripped 0 bases from V and 2 bases from J, with 6 bases between. Germline values: CDR1 SQVTM, CDR2 ANQGSEA. This CDR3 spans 13 amino acids.